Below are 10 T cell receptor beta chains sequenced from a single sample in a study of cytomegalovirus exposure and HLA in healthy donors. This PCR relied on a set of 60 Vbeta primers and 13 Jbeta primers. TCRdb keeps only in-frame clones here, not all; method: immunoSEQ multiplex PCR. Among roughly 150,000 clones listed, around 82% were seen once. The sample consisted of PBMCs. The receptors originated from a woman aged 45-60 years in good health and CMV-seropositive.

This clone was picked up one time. The CDR3 reads CAWSDKGQGGGNTIYF. The CDR3 DNA reads as TGTGCCTGGAGTGACAAGGGACAGGGGGGCGGAAACACCATATATTTT. The rearrangement joins TRBV30 to TRBJ1-3, with 11 bases aligning to TRBD1. CDR1 and CDR2 from the germline V gene are GTSNPN and SVGIG (reference sequence). V was clipped by 1 base and J by 4 bases; unmatched bases: 6. The CDR3 is 16 amino acids.

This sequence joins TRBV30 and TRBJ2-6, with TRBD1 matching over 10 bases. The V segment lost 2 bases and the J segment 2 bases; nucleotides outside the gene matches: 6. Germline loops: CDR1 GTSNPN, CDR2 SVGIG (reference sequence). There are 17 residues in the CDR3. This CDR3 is CAWSSGTGVAGANVLTF. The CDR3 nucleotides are TGTGCCTGGAGTTCCGGGACAGGGGTAGCTGGGGCCAACGTCCTGACTTTC.

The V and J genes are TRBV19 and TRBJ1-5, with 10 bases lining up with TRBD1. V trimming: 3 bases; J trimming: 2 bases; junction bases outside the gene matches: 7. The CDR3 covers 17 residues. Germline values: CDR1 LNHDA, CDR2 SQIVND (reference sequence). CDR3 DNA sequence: TGTGCCAGTAGTATCGGGACAGGGGTCAAAGGCAATCAGCCCCAGCATTTT. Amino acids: CASSIGTGVKGNQPQHF.

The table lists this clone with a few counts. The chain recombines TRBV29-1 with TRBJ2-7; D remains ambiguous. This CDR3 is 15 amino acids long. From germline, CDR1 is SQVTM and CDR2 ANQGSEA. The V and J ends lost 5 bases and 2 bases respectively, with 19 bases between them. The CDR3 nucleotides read TGCAGCGTTATCTTTGGAGATAAATCTACCTACGAGCAGTACTTC. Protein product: CSVIFGDKSTYEQYF.

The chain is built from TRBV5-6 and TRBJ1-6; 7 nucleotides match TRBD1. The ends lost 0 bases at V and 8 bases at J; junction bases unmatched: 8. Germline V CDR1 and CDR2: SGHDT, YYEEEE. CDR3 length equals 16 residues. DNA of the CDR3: TGTGCCAGCAGCTTGGCCGTAGACAGGGCGGATTCACCCCTCCACTTT. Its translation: CASSLAVDRADSPLHF.

The CDR3 DNA reads TGTGCCAGCAGCAAAGGGACTAGTCTGGATACGCAGTATTTT. Translation gives CASSKGTSLDTQYF. This chain links TRBV21-1 with TRBJ2-3; the table's TRBD2 call for D was not verified on the DNA. TRBV21-1 is shown as a pseudogene. The CDR3 is 14 residues long.

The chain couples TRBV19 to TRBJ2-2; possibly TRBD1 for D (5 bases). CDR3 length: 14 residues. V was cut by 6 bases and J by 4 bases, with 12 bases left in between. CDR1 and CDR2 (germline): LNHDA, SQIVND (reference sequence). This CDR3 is CASRLDRSTGELFF. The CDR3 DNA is TGTGCCAGTAGACTCGACAGAAGCACCGGGGAGCTGTTTTTT.

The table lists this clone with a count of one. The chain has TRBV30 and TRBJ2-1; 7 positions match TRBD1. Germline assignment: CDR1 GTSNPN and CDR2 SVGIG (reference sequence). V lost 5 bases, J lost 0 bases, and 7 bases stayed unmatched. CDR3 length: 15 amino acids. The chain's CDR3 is CAWDRDSRSYNEQFF. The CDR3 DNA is TGTGCCTGGGACCGGGACAGCCGCTCCTACAATGAGCAGTTCTTC.

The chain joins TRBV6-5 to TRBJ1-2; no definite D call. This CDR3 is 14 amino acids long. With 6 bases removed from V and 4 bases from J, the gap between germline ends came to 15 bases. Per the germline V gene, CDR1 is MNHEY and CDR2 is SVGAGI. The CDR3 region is CASSTGGPSYGYTF. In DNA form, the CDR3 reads TGTGCCAGCAGCACCGGCGGCCCTTCCTATGGCTACACCTTC.

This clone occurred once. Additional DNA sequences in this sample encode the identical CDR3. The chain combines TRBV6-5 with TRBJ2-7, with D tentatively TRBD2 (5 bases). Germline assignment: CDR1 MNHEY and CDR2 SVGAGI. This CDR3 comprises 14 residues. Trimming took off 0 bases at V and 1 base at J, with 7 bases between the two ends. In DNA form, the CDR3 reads TGTGCCAGCAGTTACTCTCGGGGTTCCTACGAGCAGTACTTC. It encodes CASSYSRGSYEQYF.